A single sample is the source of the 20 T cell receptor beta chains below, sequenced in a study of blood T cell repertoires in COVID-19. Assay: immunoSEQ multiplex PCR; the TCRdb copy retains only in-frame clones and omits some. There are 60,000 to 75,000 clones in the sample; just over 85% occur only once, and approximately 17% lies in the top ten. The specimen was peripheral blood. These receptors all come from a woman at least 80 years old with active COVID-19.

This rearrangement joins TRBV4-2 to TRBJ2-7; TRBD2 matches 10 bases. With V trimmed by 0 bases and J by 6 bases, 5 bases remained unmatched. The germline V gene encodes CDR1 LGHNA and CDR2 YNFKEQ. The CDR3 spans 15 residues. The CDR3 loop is CASSQDLAGAIEQYF. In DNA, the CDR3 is TGTGCCAGCAGCCAAGATCTAGCGGGGGCTATCGAGCAGTACTTC.

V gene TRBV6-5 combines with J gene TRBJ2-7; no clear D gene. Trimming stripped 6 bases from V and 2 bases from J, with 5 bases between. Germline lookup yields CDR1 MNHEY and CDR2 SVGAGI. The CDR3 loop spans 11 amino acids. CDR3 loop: CASSLTYEQYF. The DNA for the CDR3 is TGTGCCAGCAGCCTAACCTACGAGCAGTACTTC.

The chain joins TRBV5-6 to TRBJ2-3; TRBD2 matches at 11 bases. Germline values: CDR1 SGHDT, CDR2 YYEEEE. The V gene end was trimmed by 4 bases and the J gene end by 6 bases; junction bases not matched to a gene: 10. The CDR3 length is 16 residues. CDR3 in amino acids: CASSPVAGGAGDTQYF. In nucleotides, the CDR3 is TGTGCCAGCAGCCCCGTAGCGGGGGGGGCCGGGGATACGCAGTATTTT.

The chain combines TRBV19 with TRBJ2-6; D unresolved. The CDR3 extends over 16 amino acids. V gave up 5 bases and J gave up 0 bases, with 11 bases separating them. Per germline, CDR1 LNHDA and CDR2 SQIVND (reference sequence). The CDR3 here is CASSARRSSGANVLTF. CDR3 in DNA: TGTGCCAGTAGTGCCCGAAGGAGCTCTGGGGCCAACGTCCTGACTTTC. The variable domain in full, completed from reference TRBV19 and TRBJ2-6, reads DGGITQSPKYLFRKEGQNVTLSCEQNLNHDAMYWYRQDPGQGLRLIYYSQIVNDFQKGDIAEGYSVSREKKESFPLTVTSAQKNPTAFYLCASSARRSSGANVLTFGAGSRLTVL.

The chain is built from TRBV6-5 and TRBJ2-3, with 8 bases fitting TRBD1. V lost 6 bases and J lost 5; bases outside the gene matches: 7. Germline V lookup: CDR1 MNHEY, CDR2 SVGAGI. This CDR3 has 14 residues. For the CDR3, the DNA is TGTGCCAGCAGCAGGGGGCTTAAGGTAGATACGCAGTATTTT. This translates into CASSRGLKVDTQYF.

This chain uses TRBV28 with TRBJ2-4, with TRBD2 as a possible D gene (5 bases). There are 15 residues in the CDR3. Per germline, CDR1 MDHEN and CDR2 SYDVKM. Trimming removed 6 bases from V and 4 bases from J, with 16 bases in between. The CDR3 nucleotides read TGTGCCAGCAGGGGATTCGGGCGGACTAAAAACATTCAGTACTTC. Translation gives CASRGFGRTKNIQYF.

The CDR3 nucleotides read TGTGCCAGCACCCATGAAGGGGACGAGCAGTACTTC. As protein: CASTHEGDEQYF. V is TRBV7-9 and J is TRBJ2-7; TRBD1 is a possible D gene (5 bases). Germline lookup yields CDR1 SEHNR and CDR2 FQNEAQ (reference sequence). The V end lost 7 bases, the J end lost 5 bases, and 12 bases lay between the germline ends. The CDR3 spans 12 residues. Supplemented by reference TRBV7-9 and TRBJ2-7, the full variable domain reads DTGVSQNPRHKITKRGQNVTFRCDPISEHNRLYWYRQTLGQGPEFLTYFQNEAQLEKSRLLSDRFSAERPKGSFSTLEIQRTEQGDSAMYLCASTHEGDEQYFGPGTRLTVT.

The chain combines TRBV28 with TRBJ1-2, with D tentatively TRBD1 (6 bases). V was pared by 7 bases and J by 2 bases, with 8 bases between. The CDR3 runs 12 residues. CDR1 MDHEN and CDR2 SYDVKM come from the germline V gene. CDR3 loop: CASTGQNYGYTF. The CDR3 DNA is TGTGCCAGCACCGGACAGAACTATGGCTACACCTTC.

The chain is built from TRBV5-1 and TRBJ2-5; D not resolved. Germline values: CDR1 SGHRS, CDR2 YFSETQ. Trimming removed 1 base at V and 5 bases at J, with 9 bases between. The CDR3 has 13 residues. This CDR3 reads CASSLLSRETQYF. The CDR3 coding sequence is TGCGCCAGCAGCTTGTTGTCGAGGGAGACCCAGTACTTC.

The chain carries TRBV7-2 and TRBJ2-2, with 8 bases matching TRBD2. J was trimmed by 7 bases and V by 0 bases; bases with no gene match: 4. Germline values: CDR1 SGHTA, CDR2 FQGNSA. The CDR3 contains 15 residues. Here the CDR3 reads CASSLALLAGGELFF. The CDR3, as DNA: TGTGCCAGCAGCTTAGCGCTTCTAGCGGGCGGGGAGCTGTTTTTT. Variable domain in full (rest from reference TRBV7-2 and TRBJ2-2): GAGVSQSPSNKVTEKGKDVELRCDPISGHTALYWYRQSLGQGLEFLIYFQGNSAPDKSGLPSDRFSAERTGGSVSTLTIQRTQQEDSAVYLCASSLALLAGGELFFGEGSRLTVL.

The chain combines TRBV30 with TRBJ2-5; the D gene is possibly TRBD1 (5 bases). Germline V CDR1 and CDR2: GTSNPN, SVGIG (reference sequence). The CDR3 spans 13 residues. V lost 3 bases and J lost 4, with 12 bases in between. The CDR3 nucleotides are TGTGCCTGGAGGAAGAGACAGACAGAGACCCAGTACTTC. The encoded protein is CAWRKRQTETQYF.

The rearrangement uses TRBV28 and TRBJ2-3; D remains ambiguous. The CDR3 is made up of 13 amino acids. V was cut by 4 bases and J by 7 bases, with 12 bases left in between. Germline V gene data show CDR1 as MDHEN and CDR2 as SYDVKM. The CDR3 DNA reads TGTGCCAGCAGTTCCCCGACTCCTCATACGCAGTATTTT. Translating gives CASSSPTPHTQYF.

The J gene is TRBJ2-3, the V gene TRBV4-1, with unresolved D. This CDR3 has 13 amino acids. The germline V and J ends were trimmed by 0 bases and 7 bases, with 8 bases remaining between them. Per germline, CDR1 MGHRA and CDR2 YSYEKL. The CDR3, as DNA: TGCGCCAGCAGCCAAGATACCCGGTATACGCAGTATTTT. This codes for CASSQDTRYTQYF.

As DNA, the CDR3 is TGTGCCAGCAGCCCCGGACTAGCGGGGGGCCTAGACAATGAGCAGTTCTTC. Protein product: CASSPGLAGGLDNEQFF. The chain recombines TRBV7-6 with TRBJ2-1; TRBD2 matches 14 bases. V lost 5 bases, J lost 5 bases, and 8 bases stayed unmatched. Germline V CDR1 and CDR2: SGHVS, FNYEAQ. This CDR3 region has 17 residues.

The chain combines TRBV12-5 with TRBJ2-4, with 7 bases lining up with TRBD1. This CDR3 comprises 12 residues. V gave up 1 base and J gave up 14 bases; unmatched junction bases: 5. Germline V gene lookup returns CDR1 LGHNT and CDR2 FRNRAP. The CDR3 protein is CASGLGQGKKYF. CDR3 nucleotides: TGTGCTAGTGGTTTGGGACAGGGAAAGAAGTACTTC.

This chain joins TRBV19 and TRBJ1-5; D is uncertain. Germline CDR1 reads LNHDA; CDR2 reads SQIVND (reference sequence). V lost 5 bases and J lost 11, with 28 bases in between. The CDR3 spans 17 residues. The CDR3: CASSPRGSTLYSGAQHF. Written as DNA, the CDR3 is TGTGCCAGTAGTCCCCGGGGATCGACGTTATATTCCGGGGCCCAGCATTTT.

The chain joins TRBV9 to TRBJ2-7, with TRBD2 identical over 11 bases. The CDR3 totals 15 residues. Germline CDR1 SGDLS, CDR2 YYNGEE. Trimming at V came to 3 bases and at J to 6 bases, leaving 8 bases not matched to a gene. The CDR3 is CASSAVTSGGGEQYF. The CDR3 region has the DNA TGTGCCAGCAGCGCCGTTACTAGCGGGGGAGGCGAGCAGTACTTC.

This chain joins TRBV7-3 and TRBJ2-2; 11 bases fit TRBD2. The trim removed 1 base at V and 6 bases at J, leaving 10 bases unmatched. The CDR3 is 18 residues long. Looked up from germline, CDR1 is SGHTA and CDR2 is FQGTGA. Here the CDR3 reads CASSLSSGGAVVPGELFF. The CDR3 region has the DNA TGTGCCAGCAGCTTAAGTAGCGGGGGGGCGGTAGTCCCCGGGGAGCTGTTTTTT.

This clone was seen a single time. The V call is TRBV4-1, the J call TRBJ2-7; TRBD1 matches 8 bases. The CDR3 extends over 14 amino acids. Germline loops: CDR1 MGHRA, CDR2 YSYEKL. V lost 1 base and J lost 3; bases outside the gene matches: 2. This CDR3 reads CASSQVGTGYEQYF. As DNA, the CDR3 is TGCGCCAGCAGCCAAGTGGGGACAGGCTACGAGCAGTACTTC.

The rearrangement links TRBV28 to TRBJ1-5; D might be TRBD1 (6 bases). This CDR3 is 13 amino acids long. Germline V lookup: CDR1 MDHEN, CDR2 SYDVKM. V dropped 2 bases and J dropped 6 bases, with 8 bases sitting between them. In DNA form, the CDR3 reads TGTGCCAGCAGTTTAACAGGGTCTCAGCCCCAGCATTTT. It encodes CASSLTGSQPQHF.